This is a list of T cell receptor beta chains from one sample in a study of T cell repertoires in cytomegalovirus infection. TCRdb processed the reads anew with MiXCR; each CDR3 protein has one entry. The sample lists roughly 920,000 distinct CDR3 sequences, around 32% occurring once. Antigens of these TCRs are unknown. Sequencing was performed on cultured CD8+ T cells from PBMCs, taken from culture after CMV antigen stimulation. The receptors come from a human donor in good health (CMV status not recorded). Some clones in this sample may be carry-over from other donors' samples. CDR3s include the opening cysteine and the closing phenylalanine or tryptophan. Each record gives: J gene, D gene, V gene, clone size, CDR3 protein, CDR3 DNA. The D gene is left open where the match is weak. Part of the rows lack a size; the others show once, few, many or a class for expanded clones.

TRBJ2-1 TRBD2 TRBV12-3/TRBV12-4 few CASSASSGGAYNEQFF TGTGCCAGCAGTGCCTCTAGCGGGGGGGCTTACAATGAGCAGTTCTTC
TRBJ2-2 TRBD2 TRBV10-3 many CAINPGLADTGELFF TGTGCCATCAATCCGGGACTAGCGGACACCGGGGAGCTGTTTTTT
TRBJ2-1 - TRBV4-3 - CASSQVEVLSSYNEQFF TGCGCCAGCAGCCAAGTGGAAGTCCTTAGCTCCTACAATGAGCAGTTCTTC
TRBJ1-5 - TRBV7-9 - CASSISGRDPRQPQHF TGTGCCAGCAGCATTTCTGGGAGGGACCCTAGGCAGCCCCAGCATTTT
TRBJ2-1 - TRBV4-3 - CASSQDGQGRNEQFF TGCGCCAGCAGCCAAGATGGGCAGGGACGTAATGAGCAGTTCTTC
TRBJ1-1 TRBD1 TRBV6-6 many CASSPLWTGTTEAFF TGTGCCAGCAGCCCTCTTTGGACAGGAACCACTGAAGCTTTCTTT
TRBJ1-1 TRBD1 TRBV4-1 - CASSQASGGEDTEAFF TGCGCCAGCAGCCAAGCATCAGGGGGAGAGGACACTGAAGCTTTCTTT
TRBJ1-2 - TRBV29-1 - CSVGVGALGYTF TGTAGCGTGGGGGTCGGGGCCCTAGGCTACACCTTC
TRBJ1-5 - TRBV27 - CASRPWYEPRAKRANQPQHF TGTGCCAGCAGACCGTGGTATGAACCTAGGGCGAAAAGGGCCAATCAGCCCCAGCATTTT
TRBJ2-1 - TRBV4-1 - CASSPGQAEQFF TGCGCCAGCAGCCCCGGTCAAGCTGAGCAGTTCTTC
TRBJ2-7 TRBD2 TRBV28 - CASSFFGGSYEQYF TGTGCCAGCAGTTTCTTCGGGGGGTCCTACGAGCAGTACTTC
TRBJ2-5 - TRBV27 many CASSLVQGQETQYF TGTGCCAGCAGCTTAGTACAGGGCCAAGAGACCCAGTACTTC
TRBJ1-5 TRBD1 TRBV12-3/TRBV12-4 - CASSLGTGGLQPQHF TGTGCCAGCAGTTTAGGGACAGGAGGGTTACAGCCCCAGCATTTT
TRBJ2-3 - TRBV24-1 - CATSDWGEGTDTQYF TGTGCCACCAGTGATTGGGGGGAAGGCACAGATACGCAGTATTTT
TRBJ2-1 - TRBV4-2 few CASSQEQPSVSDNEQFF TGTGCCAGCAGCCAAGAACAGCCTAGTGTTAGCGACAATGAGCAGTTCTTC
TRBJ1-1 - TRBV6-2/TRBV6-3 few CASSPSTQNTEAFF TGTGCCAGCAGTCCTTCGACCCAGAACACTGAAGCTTTCTTT
TRBJ1-2 - TRBV27 few CASSLEIYGYTF TGTGCCAGCAGTCTCGAGATTTATGGCTACACCTTC
TRBJ2-5 TRBD2 TRBV7-8 - CASSLVLAGVQEIQYF TGTGCCAGCAGCTTAGTATTAGCGGGGGTACAAGAGATCCAGTACTTC
TRBJ2-3 - TRBV4-3 - CASSQDLPADPFSQIVLTDTQYF TGCGCCAGCAGCCAAGATCTCCCGGCGGATCCTTTCTCACAGATTGTTCTCACAGATACGCAGTATTTT
TRBJ2-1 - TRBV7-2 - CASSLGDWRLSYNEQFF TGTGCCAGCAGCTTAGGTGACTGGAGGTTATCATACAATGAGCAGTTCTTC
TRBJ2-2 TRBD1 TRBV12-5 many CASGIDRVLTSLDTGELFF TGTGCTAGTGGTATCGACAGGGTCTTAACCTCGCTAGACACCGGGGAGCTGTTTTTT
TRBJ1-2 - TRBV12-3/TRBV12-4 - CASTRGLEEVGNLYYAF TGTGCCAGCACCCGAGGCCTCGAGGAGGTCGGAAACCTTTACTACGCCTTC
TRBJ2-3 TRBD2 TRBV7-6 - CASSSRAGGTDTQYF TGTGCCAGCAGCTCCAGAGCGGGGGGCACAGATACGCAGTATTTT
TRBJ2-7 TRBD1 TRBV4-1 - CASSPWDSEGYEQYF TGCGCCAGCAGCCCATGGGACAGTGAGGGCTACGAGCAGTACTTC
TRBJ2-3 - TRBV7-6 many CASSLVTWGADTQYF TGTGCCAGCAGCTTAGTCACCTGGGGCGCAGATACGCAGTATTTT
TRBJ1-5 - TRBV27 many CASSFGRYQPQHF TGTGCCAGCAGTTTCGGTCGGTATCAGCCCCAGCATTTT
TRBJ2-5 TRBD2 TRBV12-3/TRBV12-4 few CASSLWLAGQETQYF TGTGCCAGCAGTTTATGGCTAGCGGGGCAAGAGACCCAGTACTTC
TRBJ2-6 - TRBV6-6 - CASSFIGDSGANVLTF TGTGCCAGCAGTTTCATAGGGGACTCTGGGGCCAACGTCCTGACTTTC
TRBJ2-1 - TRBV18 few CASSPRGAYYNEQFF TGTGCCAGCTCACCACGGGGGGCCTACTACAATGAGCAGTTCTTC
TRBJ2-5 TRBD2 TRBV7-6 - CASSLATSGGAATSAKETQYF TGTGCCAGCAGCTTAGCGACTAGCGGGGGGGCCGCTACGTCTGCTAAAGAGACCCAGTACTTC
TRBJ2-3 - TRBV4-1 few CASHSFTDTQYF TGCGCCAGCCACTCTTTCACAGATACGCAGTATTTT
TRBJ1-2 - TRBV7-2 many CASSLKQAYGYTF TGTGCCAGCAGCTTAAAACAGGCCTATGGCTACACCTTC
TRBJ2-1 - TRBV2 few CASSTPTGVSSYNEQFF TGTGCCAGCAGTACCCCGACCGGGGTGAGCTCCTACAATGAGCAGTTCTTC
TRBJ2-3 TRBD2 TRBV7-2 many CASSRVGGGVDTQYF TGTGCCAGCAGCCGAGTGGGCGGGGGGGTGGATACGCAGTATTTT
TRBJ2-7 - TRBV2 - CASSEGLPLLYEQYF TGTGCCAGCAGTGAAGGACTACCGCTTCTTTACGAGCAGTACTTC
TRBJ1-2 - TRBV7-9 few CASSQTIGVKYGYTF TGTGCCAGCAGCCAAACGATTGGTGTTAAGTATGGCTACACCTTC
TRBJ2-3 TRBD1 TRBV7-2 many CASSSRGTGGPDTQYF TGTGCCAGCAGCTCCCGCGGGACAGGAGGTCCAGATACGCAGTATTTT
TRBJ2-2 TRBD1 TRBV27 few CASSLWDSAGTGELFF TGTGCCAGCAGTTTATGGGACAGTGCCGGGACCGGGGAGCTGTTTTTT
TRBJ1-2 - TRBV29-1 - CSVTAGYTF TGCAGCGTTACGGCCGGCTACACCTTC
TRBJ2-2 - TRBV5-6 - CASSFGQRLLNTGELFF TGTGCCAGCAGCTTTGGGCAGCGCCTGTTGAACACCGGGGAGCTGTTTTTT
TRBJ2-5 - TRBV6-1 few CASSPGQLGETQYF TGTGCCAGCAGTCCGGGCCAACTGGGAGAGACCCAGTACTTC
TRBJ2-7 TRBD2 TRBV7-6 - CASSLEQAGAHEQYF TGTGCCAGCAGCTTAGAGCAAGCGGGGGCCCACGAGCAGTACTTC
TRBJ2-3 - TRBV2 many CASGPLDSRITDTQYF TGTGCCAGCGGACCCTTGGACAGCCGGATCACAGATACGCAGTATTTT
TRBJ1-1 TRBD1 TRBV27 many CASSLATGGDTEAFF TGTGCCAGCAGTCTAGCGACAGGGGGAGACACTGAAGCTTTCTTT
TRBJ2-3 TRBD2 TRBV9 many CASSVAQREFTDTQYF TGTGCCAGCAGCGTAGCTCAGCGGGAGTTCACAGATACGCAGTATTTT
TRBJ2-6 - TRBV2 - CASSEAVGANVLTF TGTGCCAGCAGTGAAGCTGTTGGGGCCAACGTCCTGACTTTC
TRBJ1-2 TRBD1 TRBV11-2 few CASSWAGQLSNYGYTF TGTGCCAGCAGCTGGGCGGGACAGCTTTCTAACTATGGCTACACCTTC
TRBJ2-6 - TRBV7-6 - CASIIQGSAGANVLTF TGTGCCAGCATCATCCAGGGTTCAGCTGGGGCCAACGTCCTGACTTTC
TRBJ1-6 - TRBV5-4 many CASRRDSLSYNSPLHF TGTGCCAGCAGACGCGACAGCCTCTCCTATAATTCACCCCTCCACTTT
TRBJ2-1 TRBD1 TRBV7-9 - CASSRTGGADNEQFF TGTGCCAGCAGCCGAACAGGGGGCGCGGACAATGAGCAGTTCTTC
TRBJ1-5 TRBD1 TRBV27 many CASSFGQGAGQPQHF TGTGCCAGCAGTTTCGGGCAGGGGGCAGGGCAGCCCCAGCATTTT
TRBJ2-2 - TRBV7-9 many CASSPAKALINTGELFF TGTGCCAGCAGCCCCGCGAAGGCCCTAATCAACACCGGGGAGCTGTTTTTT
TRBJ2-3 - TRBV7-8 many CASSLAPGEISTDTQYF TGTGCCAGCAGCTTAGCCCCTGGGGAGATTAGCACAGATACGCAGTATTTT
TRBJ2-5 - TRBV4-1 few CASSQSLSSAETQYF TGCGCCAGCAGCCAATCCTTGTCCTCGGCAGAGACCCAGTACTTC